Listed below are T cell receptor beta chains from one sample, sequenced in a study of cytomegalovirus exposure and HLA in healthy donors. The table came from immunoSEQ multiplex PCR; TCRdb's copy has only in-frame clones and leaves some out. Among about 130,000 clones listed, under 90% were seen once. Sequencing input: PBMCs. These receptor sequences come from a man aged 18 to 29 in good health and CMV-seronegative. Each CDR3 is given with its conserved first and last residue. The D gene is left open where the match is weak. Clone size, where shown, is once, few, many, or a class for clones that have expanded.

>TRBV10-2|NA|14|once|TRBJ1-3
CASSEFQVENTIYF
TGCGCCAGCAGTGAGTTTCAGGTGGAAAACACCATATATTTT
>TRBV5-1|NA|16|NA|TRBJ2-2
CASSLGMSRLIGELFF
TGCGCCAGCAGCTTGGGAATGTCCAGACTAATTGGGGAGCTGTTTTTT
>TRBV5-6|NA|13|NA|TRBJ1-1
CASSFSPNTEAFF
TGTGCCAGCAGCTTTAGCCCGAACACTGAAGCTTTCTTT
>TRBV5-1|NA|12|NA|TRBJ2-1
CASSGWGDEQFF
TGCGCCAGCAGCGGGTGGGGGGATGAGCAGTTCTTC
>TRBV6-1|TRBD1|15|NA|TRBJ1-2
CASKKPPQGVNGYTF
TGTGCCAGCAAAAAACCCCCACAGGGGGTGAATGGCTACACCTTC
>TRBV7-8|NA|14|NA|TRBJ1-2
CASSLAAGVYGYTF
TGTGCCAGCAGCTTAGCGGCAGGCGTCTATGGCTACACCTTC
>TRBV10-3|NA|13|NA|TRBJ2-1
CAISQGVVNEQFF
TGTGCCATCAGTCAAGGGGTAGTAAATGAGCAGTTCTTC
>TRBV5-6|TRBD1|14|once|TRBJ2-5
CASSWDRGQETQYF
TGTGCCAGCAGCTGGGACAGGGGGCAAGAGACCCAGTACTTC
>TRBV30|TRBD1|11|NA|TRBJ2-7
CAGQGAREQYF
TGTGCCGGCCAGGGGGCGCGGGAGCAGTACTTC
>TRBV29-1|NA|12|NA|TRBJ1-2
CSVEPSNYGYTF
TGCAGCGTTGAACCCAGTAACTATGGCTACACCTTC
>TRBV30|TRBD1|11|NA|TRBJ1-2
CAWTGGMGYTF
TGTGCCTGGACAGGGGGTATGGGCTACACCTTC
>TRBV2|NA|13|NA|TRBJ1-2
CASSEAGSYGYTF
TGTGCCAGCAGTGAGGCAGGCTCTTATGGCTACACCTTC
>TRBV30|TRBD1|14|NA|TRBJ1-5
CAWGQGRSNQPQHF
TGTGCCTGGGGACAGGGTCGTAGCAATCAGCCCCAGCATTTT
>TRBV15|NA|20|NA|TRBJ2-1
CATSLQGLRAVGSSYNEQFF
TGTGCCACCAGCCTACAGGGCCTTCGGGCCGTGGGGAGCTCCTACAATGAGCAGTTCTTC
>TRBV6-5|NA|12|NA|TRBJ2-5
CASSSPRETQYF
TGTGCCAGCAGTTCCCCCCGAGAGACCCAGTACTTC
>TRBV28|NA|14|NA|TRBJ1-5
CASSFEGSNQPQHF
TGTGCCAGCAGTTTCGAGGGAAGCAATCAGCCCCAGCATTTT
>TRBV29-1|NA|14|few|TRBJ2-7
CSVEQAGTVYEQYF
TGCAGCGTTGAGCAGGCGGGTACAGTATACGAGCAGTACTTC
>TRBV7-8|NA|14|NA|TRBJ1-1
CASSLASADRRTFF
TGTGCCAGCAGCTTAGCTTCCGCAGACAGGAGGACTTTCTTT
>TRBV7-6|NA|14|NA|TRBJ1-1
CASSHGQLNTEAFF
TGTGCCAGCAGCCACGGACAGTTGAACACTGAAGCTTTCTTT
>TRBV21-1|NA|13|NA|TRBJ1-5
CASLRSPNQPQHF
TGTGCCAGCCTTAGAAGTCCCAATCAGCCCCAGCATTTT
>TRBV6-1|NA|15|NA|TRBJ1-6
CASSEPGQSNSPLHF
TGTGCCAGCAGTGAACCGGGACAAAGTAATTCACCCCTCCACTTT
>TRBV30|NA|13|NA|TRBJ1-1
CAWSVRQNTEAFF
TGTGCCTGGAGTGTGAGACAGAACACTGAAGCTTTCTTT
>TRBV5-1|TRBD2|14|NA|TRBJ2-7
CASSPFGEGSEQYF
TGCGCCAGCAGCCCCTTCGGGGAGGGGAGCGAGCAGTACTTC
>TRBV20-1|NA|11|NA|TRBJ1-1
CSAATQGPAFF
TGCAGTGCCGCGACTCAGGGGCCAGCTTTCTTT
>TRBV10-1|TRBD1|14|once|TRBJ2-5
CASSESGGAETQYF
TGCGCCAGCAGTGAGTCAGGGGGCGCGGAGACCCAGTACTTC
>TRBV13|NA|15|NA|TRBJ1-2
CASSSRWTVPYGYTF
TGTGCCAGCAGCAGCAGGTGGACAGTACCCTATGGCTACACCTTC
>TRBV6-4|NA|15|few|TRBJ1-5
CASSERAGGNQPQHF
TGTGCCAGCAGTGAGAGGGCAGGGGGCAATCAGCCCCAGCATTTT
>TRBV7-9|TRBD1|15|few|TRBJ2-1
CASSSPRQGKNEQFF
TGTGCCAGCAGCTCTCCGAGACAGGGGAAGAATGAGCAGTTCTTC
>TRBV4-1|NA|16|NA|TRBJ2-2
CASSQDQGHRIGELFF
TGCGCCAGCAGCCAAGATCAGGGCCACAGAATCGGGGAGCTGTTTTTT
>TRBV27|NA|14|NA|TRBJ1-5
CASSPRQANQPQHF
TGTGCCAGCAGTCCAAGACAGGCCAATCAGCCCCAGCATTTT
>TRBV30|NA|12|NA|TRBJ1-2
CAWTSGSYGYTF
TGTGCCTGGACCTCAGGTTCCTATGGCTACACCTTC
>TRBV7-9|NA|17|once|TRBJ2-6
CASSYRDTHSGANVLTF
TGTGCCAGCAGCTACCGGGACACTCACTCTGGGGCCAACGTCCTGACTTTC
>TRBV27|TRBD1|14|once|TRBJ1-1
CASSPSTGRAEAFF
TGTGCCAGCAGTCCCTCGACAGGGCGCGCTGAAGCTTTCTTT
>TRBV27|TRBD1|14|NA|TRBJ1-1
CASSHRGRTPEAFF
TGTGCCAGCAGCCACAGGGGTCGGACGCCGGAAGCTTTCTTT
>TRBV11-3|NA|13|NA|TRBJ1-1
CASSLRGGTEAFF
TGTGCCAGCAGCTTAAGGGGGGGGACTGAAGCTTTCTTT
>TRBV7-2|NA|12|NA|TRBJ2-4
CASSFRSSIQYF
TGTGCCAGCAGCTTTCGTTCGTCTATTCAGTACTTC
>TRBV6-6|NA|14|NA|TRBJ2-5
CASSRTGNQETQYF
TGTGCCAGCAGTAGAACAGGCAACCAAGAGACCCAGTACTTC